This TCR beta chain emerged from a study of cytomegalovirus exposure and HLA in healthy donors. To note about this clone: The antigen remains undetermined.

Whole-study results and caveats: Later analysis identified several of the most significant clusters that appeared linked to common viral pathogens. Cytomegalovirus association was assigned to around 150 TCR beta chains. Cytomegalovirus status, reportedly, was diagnosed with high specificity and sensitivity by the classifier.

Primers included in the PCR were 60 Vbeta and 13 Jbeta primers. Source study methods: Later analysis identified tens of millions of unique TCR beta chains, approximately 10 million shared. The assay was immunoSEQ multiplex PCR, and TCRdb's table has in-frame clones only and misses some. That table gives V, J and clone size, and the DNA gave D and trimming. The sample lists about 160,000 clones; approximately 88% were seen once. The CDR3 loop spans 19 amino acids. From germline, CDR1 is SGHNT and CDR2 YENEEA. V was pared by 1 base and J by 5 bases, with 13 bases of the junction left unmatched. The sequenced sample consisted of PBMCs. The chain links TRBV11-3 to TRBJ2-2; 10 nucleotides line up with TRBD1. The clonotype originates from a woman aged 18-30 years in good health and CMV-seronegative. In DNA form, the CDR3 reads TGTGCCAGCAGCTTAGTGTGGGACAGGGGAATAGAGGATACCGGGGAGCTGTTTTTT. Translated, it gives CASSLVWDRGIEDTGELFF.